The 19 T cell receptor beta chains listed next were all sequenced from one sample in a study of shared clonotypes between healthy human individuals (dated by TCRdb to 2020 to 2021). Libraries were prepared through the immunoSEQ multiplex PCR assay. Sourced from immuneACCESS, this table was stored by TCRdb with only in-frame sequences that have V and J called. A share of the clones is absent; for the studies checked, an unresolved V gene accounts for under half, and the remainder has no known explanation. Here the sample has approximately 1.5 million clones; 98% occur a single time. In total, the top ten clones hold around 0.45% of the sample. The sequencing input was naive CD4+ T cells sorted from blood. The cell subset or site tag for this specimen amounts to: CD45RA+ positively selected. Source of these receptors: a man aged 30 to 45 in good health.

The V gene is TRBV5-1, the J gene TRBJ2-3, with D possibly TRBD2 on 6 matching bases. CDR1 SGHRS and CDR2 YFSETQ come from the germline V gene. The V gene lost 5 bases and the J gene lost 6 bases, with 19 bases spanning the gap. The CDR3 loop spans 15 amino acids. The CDR3 protein is CASSRRAVPKDTQYF. The DNA of the CDR3 is TGCGCCAGCAGTCGGAGGGCAGTTCCTAAGGATACGCAGTATTTT.

The chain recombines TRBV5-4 with TRBJ2-1; D gene ambiguous. The germline CDR1 and CDR2 sequences are SGHNT and YYREEE (reference sequence). There are 13 residues in the CDR3. Trimming removed 10 bases at V and 2 bases at J, with 13 bases between. The CDR3 DNA follows: TGTGCCTCCAAAGCGTGGACCTACAATGAGCAGTTCTTC. Residues: CASKAWTYNEQFF.

Written as DNA, the CDR3 is TGTGCCAGCAGCTTAGGTTTGGGACAGGGCAATCAGCCCCAGCATTTT. Translation gives CASSLGLGQGNQPQHF. The V and J genes are TRBV11-3 and TRBJ1-5, with 8 bases fitting TRBD1. The CDR3 has 16 amino acids. CDR1 and CDR2 from the germline V gene are SGHNT and YENEEA. V dropped 1 base and J dropped 2; count of bases not matched to a gene: 4.

The genes are TRBV19 and TRBJ2-2; D gene unclear. Trimming removed 0 bases at V and 4 bases at J, with 6 bases between. The V gene's germline CDR1 is LNHDA and CDR2 SQIVND (reference sequence). This CDR3 is built from 14 residues. CDR3 region: CASSIEQLTGELFF. Written as DNA, the CDR3 is TGTGCCAGTAGTATAGAGCAGCTCACCGGGGAGCTGTTTTTT.

The V and J genes are TRBV27 and TRBJ2-7; D possibly corresponds to TRBD2 (6 bases). Germline V gene sequence: CDR1 MNHEY, CDR2 SMNVEV (reference sequence). The CDR3 contains 16 residues. Trimming took 4 bases from V and 4 from J, leaving 20 bases between them. The CDR3 sequence: CASSSPRRRDIYEQYF. The CDR3 DNA reads as TGTGCCAGCAGTTCCCCCCGGCGGAGGGATATATACGAGCAGTACTTC.

J is TRBJ2-4 and V is TRBV6-5; D perhaps matches TRBD1 (5 bases). Between the trimmed V and J ends, which lost 1 base and 10 bases, there was a span of 11 bases. This CDR3 comprises 13 residues. CDR1 and CDR2 from the germline V gene are MNHEY and SVGAGI. CDR3 amino acids: CASSYLDTSIQYF. The CDR3 DNA is TGTGCCAGCAGTTACTTGGACACTTCGATTCAGTACTTC.

The chain employs TRBV7-9 and TRBJ1-3; D gene unclear. The CDR3 runs to 16 residues. In germline, CDR1 is SEHNR, CDR2 FQNEAQ (reference sequence). Trimming removed 5 bases at V and 4 bases at J, with 18 bases between. The CDR3 region has the DNA TGTGCCAGCAGCACCCGGACGCCAAGAGAGGGAAACACCATATATTTT. Amino acid sequence: CASSTRTPREGNTIYF.

V and J are TRBV29-1 and TRBJ2-7, with D perhaps TRBD1 (6 bases). The V end lost 3 bases, the J end lost 6 bases, and 18 bases lay between the germline ends. The CDR3 sequence is 14 residues long. Germline lookup yields CDR1 SQVTM and CDR2 ANQGSEA. The CDR3 sequence: CSVDSPGVSAEQYF. CDR3 DNA sequence: TGCAGCGTTGATTCGCCAGGGGTGAGCGCCGAGCAGTACTTC.

Only one count was recorded for this clone. This chain uses TRBV5-6 with TRBJ2-1; maybe TRBD2 (6 bases). CDR3 length equals 17 residues. With 4 bases removed from V and 0 bases from J, the gap between germline ends came to 17 bases. Germline V CDR1 and CDR2: SGHDT, YYEEEE. The CDR3 region has the DNA TGTGCCAGCAGCCGTGGAGTAGCGGTTAGCTCCTACAATGAGCAGTTCTTC. As protein: CASSRGVAVSSYNEQFF.

V and J are TRBV11-2 and TRBJ1-1, with unresolved D. V was pared by 6 bases and J by 2 bases, with 19 bases between. Germline loops: CDR1 SGHAT, CDR2 FQNNGV. This CDR3 has 16 residues. The CDR3 spells CASRFGNAGRNTEAFF. The DNA for the CDR3 is TGTGCCAGCAGGTTCGGAAATGCGGGGAGAAACACTGAAGCTTTCTTT.

To note about this clone: Within the sample, other DNA sequences also encode this same CDR3. The chain uses TRBV7-2 and TRBJ1-5; D is unclear. The CDR3 contains 12 residues. CDR1 SGHTA and CDR2 FQGNSA come from the germline V gene. Trimming pared 3 bases from V and 4 bases from J, leaving 4 bases between. CDR3 region: CASSFLNQPQHF. CDR3 bases: TGTGCCAGCAGCTTCTTAAATCAGCCCCAGCATTTT.

The chain joins TRBV29-1 to TRBJ2-3; 12 nucleotides align to TRBD2. V gave up 7 bases and J gave up 3 bases; unmatched junction bases: 2. The V gene's germline CDR1 is SQVTM and CDR2 ANQGSEA. CDR3 length: 13 residues. This CDR3 reads CSGGLAGTDTQYF. DNA of the CDR3: TGCAGCGGCGGACTAGCGGGAACAGATACGCAGTATTTT.

This chain connects TRBV28 to TRBJ2-7, with D unresolved. The V gene lost 2 bases and the J gene lost 3 bases, with 8 bases spanning the gap. CDR1 and CDR2 from the germline V gene are MDHEN and SYDVKM. The CDR3 consists of 13 residues. The CDR3 DNA is TGTGCCAGCAGTTTAATACACGGCTACGAGCAGTACTTC. It codes for CASSLIHGYEQYF. The full variable domain, in which reference TRBV28 and TRBJ2-7 provide the parts outside the CDR3, is DVKVTQSSRYLVKRTGEKVFLECVQDMDHENMFWYRQDPGLGLRLIYFSYDVKMKEKGDIPEGYSVSREKKERFSLILESASTNQTSMYLCASSLIHGYEQYFGPGTRLTVT.

This clone occurred once. The CDR3 DNA sequence: TGTGCCAGCAGCTTAGGGGGCGAAGTGAACACCATATATTTT. Translation gives CASSLGGEVNTIYF. This rearrangement joins TRBV7-2 to TRBJ1-3, with D tentatively TRBD1 (5 bases). The V end lost 1 base, the J end lost 7 bases, and 11 bases lay between the germline ends. Germline CDR1 is SGHTA and CDR2 is FQGNSA. The CDR3 totals 14 residues.

This clone was recorded only once. This sequence joins TRBV5-1 and TRBJ2-3; D is uncertain. Per germline, CDR1 SGHRS and CDR2 YFSETQ. The ends were cut back, 4 bases at V and 2 bases at J, with 11 bases in the middle. This CDR3 has 14 residues. The CDR3 loop is CASSTVSPTDTQYF. CDR3 bases: TGCGCCAGCAGCACCGTGAGCCCCACAGATACGCAGTATTTT. Together with reference TRBV5-1 and TRBJ2-3, the CDR3 gives the full variable domain: KAGVTQTPRYLIKTRGQQVTLSCSPISGHRSVSWYQQTPGQGLQFLFEYFSETQRNKGNFPGRFSGRQFSNSRSEMNVSTLELGDSALYLCASSTVSPTDTQYFGPGTRLTVL.

The CDR3 loop is CASGATGELFF. As DNA, the CDR3 is TGTGCCAGCGGAGCGACCGGGGAGCTGTTTTTT. The rearrangement joins TRBV7-9 to TRBJ2-2; D is undetermined. The germline gives CDR1 SEHNR, CDR2 FQNEAQ (reference sequence). V gave up 8 bases and J gave up 5 bases, with 6 bases separating them. The CDR3 has 11 amino acids.

The chain employs TRBV11-2 and TRBJ2-1; D is undetermined. The length of the CDR3 is 14 residues. V dropped 5 bases and J dropped 6 bases, with 14 bases sitting between them. Germline-derived CDR1 and CDR2 are SGHAT and FQNNGV. This CDR3 reads CASSPPYRTNEQFF. CDR3 DNA sequence: TGTGCCAGCAGCCCCCCTTATAGGACCAATGAGCAGTTCTTC.

On this clone itself: In the same sample, other DNA sequences code for this CDR3. The chain recombines TRBV9 with TRBJ2-7, with 14 bases aligning to TRBD2. The trim removed 2 bases at V and 6 bases at J, leaving 4 bases unmatched. The CDR3 extends over 15 amino acids. Germline V gene lookup returns CDR1 SGDLS and CDR2 YYNGEE. CDR3 residues: CASSVAGTSGSEQYF. The CDR3 nucleotides read TGTGCCAGCAGCGTGGCCGGGACTAGCGGGAGCGAGCAGTACTTC.

V gene TRBV5-4 combines with J gene TRBJ2-7, with D unresolved. The CDR3 runs 14 residues. Germline CDR1 is SGHNT and CDR2 is YYREEE (reference sequence). With 1 base removed from V and 6 bases from J, the gap between germline ends came to 14 bases. The DNA of the CDR3 is TGTGCCAGCAGCTTGCCAGTTGTATCGGGCGAGCAGTACTTC. Its protein product is CASSLPVVSGEQYF.